This passage covers 23 T cell receptor beta chains from one sample sequenced in a study of blood T cell repertoires in COVID-19. TCRdb's table, derived via immunoSEQ multiplex PCR, lists solely in-frame clones and lacks some. Of about 120,000 clones listed, 82% were seen once; the top ten hold 3.5% to 5.5%. Sequences were obtained from peripheral blood. The receptor set was obtained from a woman in her sixties or seventies with acute or convalescent COVID-19.

The rearrangement links TRBV9 to TRBJ2-5, with D maybe TRBD1 (6 bases). Trimming removed 0 bases from V and 4 bases from J, with 10 bases in between. CDR1 SGDLS and CDR2 YYNGEE come from the germline V gene. CDR3 length equals 14 residues. CDR3 amino acids: CASSVDRDRETQYF. In DNA, the CDR3 is TGTGCCAGCAGCGTAGACAGGGATAGAGAGACCCAGTACTTC. Together with reference TRBV9 and TRBJ2-5, the CDR3 gives the full variable domain: DSGVTQTPKHLITATGQRVTLRCSPRSGDLSVYWYQQSLDQGLQFLIQYYNGEERAKGNILERFSAQQFPDLHSELNLSSLELGDSALYFCASSVDRDRETQYFGPGTRLLVL.

This clone showed up just a few times. The chain employs TRBV14 and TRBJ1-3; possibly TRBD1 for D (6 bases). The CDR3 is 14 residues long. V gave up 2 bases and J gave up 1 base, with 6 bases separating them. Germline V gene data show CDR1 as SGHDN and CDR2 as FVKESK. The CDR3 reads CASSQQGSGNTIYF. The CDR3 nucleotides are TGTGCCAGCAGCCAACAGGGGTCTGGAAACACCATATATTTT.

The chain has TRBV2 and TRBJ1-4, with D possibly being TRBD1 (6 bases). The CDR3 sequence is 15 residues long. The V gene lost 4 bases and the J gene lost 10 bases, with 19 bases spanning the gap. The germline V gene has CDR1 SNHLY and CDR2 FYNNEI. The CDR3 spells CASSALTGMWGKLFF. The CDR3 DNA reads as TGTGCCAGCAGTGCCCTAACAGGGATGTGGGGAAAACTGTTTTTT.

This sequence joins TRBV2 and TRBJ2-1, with TRBD1 identical over 12 bases. Per the germline V gene, CDR1 is SNHLY and CDR2 is FYNNEI. CDR3 length: 15 amino acids. Germline trimming cut 7 bases from V and 6 bases from J; bases unmatched to any gene: 7. CDR3 in DNA: TGTGCCAGCAAAGGGGACAGGGGGCTAGGCAATGAGCAGTTCTTC. It yields the protein CASKGDRGLGNEQFF.

The chain couples TRBV11-2 to TRBJ2-1; no reliable D call. This CDR3 is 15 amino acids long. Germline assignment: CDR1 SGHAT and CDR2 FQNNGV. Trimming removed 3 bases at V and 1 base at J, with 10 bases between. For the CDR3, the DNA is TGTGCCAGCAGCTTGTGGCCTAGTTCCTACAATGAGCAGTTCTTC. Protein sequence: CASSLWPSSYNEQFF.

The chain links TRBV30 to TRBJ2-6; 8 bases agree with TRBD2. Germline V lookup: CDR1 GTSNPN, CDR2 SVGIG (reference sequence). The CDR3 spans 14 residues. V trimming: 5 bases; J trimming: 2 bases; junction bases outside the gene matches: 2. CDR3 sequence (DNA): TGTGCCTGGGCCGGGGGGGCTGGGGCCAACGTCCTGACTTTC. Its protein is CAWAGGAGANVLTF.

V usage is TRBV18 and J usage is TRBJ2-3, with TRBD2 as a possible D gene (6 bases). The CDR3 loop spans 13 amino acids. Looked up from germline, CDR1 is KGHSH and CDR2 is LQKENI. V dropped 5 bases and J dropped 4 bases, with 10 bases sitting between them. CDR3 protein: CASSSGGADTQYF. In nucleotides, the CDR3 is TGTGCCAGCTCATCCGGGGGTGCAGATACGCAGTATTTT.

This clone has a handful of counts. The genes are TRBV29-1 and TRBJ1-1; D not resolved. Germline V gene lookup returns CDR1 SQVTM and CDR2 ANQGSEA. The CDR3 is 12 residues long. V lost 7 bases and J lost 4, with 13 bases in between. The CDR3 region has the DNA TGCAGCGGGGTAATAGGGAGCACTGAAGCTTTCTTT. Translated, it gives CSGVIGSTEAFF.

The J gene is TRBJ1-1, the V gene TRBV30; a weak D match, TRBD1 (5 bases). The V end lost 4 bases, the J end lost 3 bases, and 12 bases lay between the germline ends. Germline V CDR1 and CDR2: GTSNPN, SVGIG (reference sequence). The CDR3 sequence is 13 residues long. In DNA form, the CDR3 reads TGTGCCTGGAATGCAGGGTTGGACACTGAAGCTTTCTTT. This encodes CAWNAGLDTEAFF.

V and J are TRBV10-3 and TRBJ1-5; possible D gene TRBD1, 6 bases. CDR3 length equals 16 residues. V lost 2 bases and J 4 bases, leaving 15 bases between the germline ends. The V gene's germline CDR1 is ENHRY and CDR2 SYGVKD. The DNA for the CDR3 is TGTGCCATCAGTGAGCGAGGGGCGCAGGGGAATCAGCCCCAGCATTTT. Amino acid sequence: CAISERGAQGNQPQHF.

This clone is a singleton in its sample. The chain carries TRBV11-1 and TRBJ1-1, with no clear D. With 3 bases removed from V and 5 bases from J, the gap between germline ends came to 10 bases. Per germline, CDR1 SGHAT and CDR2 FQDESV (reference sequence). The CDR3 has 13 residues. CDR3 region: CASSLGPETEAFF. CDR3 nucleotide sequence: TGTGCCAGCAGCTTGGGCCCTGAAACTGAAGCTTTCTTT.

The chain couples TRBV6-5 to TRBJ1-1, with D possibly TRBD1 on 5 matching bases. The V and J ends lost 8 bases and 5 bases respectively, with 15 bases between them. The CDR3 is 13 residues long. The V gene's germline CDR1 is MNHEY and CDR2 SVGAGI. CDR3 sequence reads: CASQRGVQTEAFF. The CDR3 DNA reads TGTGCCAGCCAACGGGGGGTGCAGACTGAAGCTTTCTTT.

The chain has TRBV4-3 and TRBJ2-7; maybe TRBD1 (6 bases). This CDR3 is 15 amino acids long. CDR1 and CDR2 (germline): LGHNA, YSLEER. Trimming left V 0 bases short and J 6 bases short, with 15 bases between. The CDR3 sequence is CASSQDLNRVVEQYF. In DNA, the CDR3 is TGCGCCAGCAGCCAAGATCTTAACAGGGTTGTCGAGCAGTACTTC.

The rearrangement uses TRBV7-9 and TRBJ1-4; 7 bases align to TRBD1. This CDR3 spans 14 amino acids. Trimming removed 5 bases from V and 3 bases from J; junction bases left unmatched: 3. Germline CDR1 is SEHNR and CDR2 is FQNEAQ (reference sequence). CDR3 in amino acids: CASSLDRANEKLFF. CDR3 in DNA: TGTGCCAGCAGCCTAGACAGGGCTAATGAAAAACTGTTTTTT.

V and J are TRBV5-1 and TRBJ2-7; D is perhaps TRBD1 (6 bases). Trimming removed 5 bases at V and 2 bases at J, with 17 bases between. This CDR3 comprises 15 residues. Germline V gene lookup returns CDR1 SGHRS and CDR2 YFSETQ. The CDR3 region is CASSRTPGQPYEQYF. The CDR3, as DNA: TGCGCCAGCAGTCGGACCCCGGGACAACCCTACGAGCAGTACTTC.

The genes are TRBV5-1 and TRBJ2-3; 9 positions match TRBD2. Trimming removed 0 bases from V and 2 bases from J; junction bases left unmatched: 4. This CDR3 region has 16 residues. Germline CDR1 reads SGHRS; CDR2 reads YFSETQ. This CDR3 reads CASSLGASGATDTQYF. The CDR3 nucleotides are TGCGCCAGCAGCTTGGGGGCTAGCGGGGCCACAGATACGCAGTATTTT.

V usage is TRBV3-1 (or the pseudogene TRBV3-2) and J usage is TRBJ1-1, with D perhaps matching TRBD1 (6 bases). Germline-derived CDR1 and CDR2 are LGHDT and YNNKEL (reference sequence). The CDR3 is 13 residues long. Trimming left V 5 bases short and J 4 bases short, with 11 bases between. CDR3 protein: CASSYRESTEAFF. CDR3 in DNA: TGTGCCAGCAGCTACAGGGAGTCCACTGAAGCTTTCTTT.

The chain has TRBV9 and TRBJ2-7; D possibly corresponds to TRBD1 (5 bases). This CDR3 is built from 15 residues. Per germline, CDR1 SGDLS and CDR2 YYNGEE. The germline V and J ends were trimmed by 4 bases and 4 bases, with 18 bases remaining between them. The CDR3 region is CASSPQPTVRYEQYF. CDR3 in DNA: TGTGCCAGCAGCCCTCAACCGACAGTAAGGTACGAGCAGTACTTC.

The chain carries TRBV18 and TRBJ2-5; 8 bases line up with TRBD1. Germline V CDR1 and CDR2: KGHSH, LQKENI. This CDR3 is built from 15 residues. The trim removed 4 bases at V and 5 bases at J, leaving 9 bases unmatched. CDR3 DNA sequence: TGTGCCAGCTCACAAGGACAGGGTTCGGGGGAGACCCAGTACTTC. This translates into CASSQGQGSGETQYF.

This chain links TRBV7-9 with TRBJ2-3; D gene ambiguous. This CDR3 comprises 12 residues. Germline values: CDR1 SEHNR, CDR2 FQNEAQ (reference sequence). V was cut by 5 bases and J by 9 bases, with 12 bases left in between. Here the CDR3 reads CASSTSSRTQYF. The CDR3 DNA reads TGTGCCAGCAGCACCTCATCGCGAACGCAGTATTTT.

This clone was picked up a small number of times. V is TRBV5-1 and J is TRBJ2-2; D might be TRBD1 (7 bases). Trimming pared 0 bases from V and 4 bases from J, leaving 13 bases between. Germline V gene data show CDR1 as SGHRS and CDR2 as YFSETQ. The length of the CDR3 is 16 residues. The CDR3 loop reads CASSLARGVSTGELFF. The CDR3 DNA is TGCGCCAGCAGCTTGGCCAGGGGGGTGAGCACCGGGGAGCTGTTTTTT.

This chain's CDR3 is CATSRETSNEQFF. CDR3 coding DNA: TGTGCCACCAGCAGAGAAACTAGCAATGAGCAGTTCTTC. The gene calls are TRBV15 and TRBJ2-1, with a possible D match to TRBD2 (5 bases). The CDR3 extends over 13 amino acids. V was trimmed by 0 bases and J by 6 bases, leaving 6 bases between them. Germline assignment: CDR1 LNHNV and CDR2 YYDKDF (reference sequence).

This clone was recorded once. The CDR3 DNA follows: TGCGCCAGCAGCGAGTTGATCGACACTGAAGCTTTCTTT. Translating gives CASSELIDTEAFF. V gene TRBV5-1 combines with J gene TRBJ1-1; no definite D call. The V gene's germline CDR1 is SGHRS and CDR2 YFSETQ. The CDR3 contains 13 residues. V was pared by 4 bases and J by 3 bases, with 10 bases between.